This T cell receptor (beta chain) was profiled in a study of blood T cell repertoires in COVID-19 (TCRdb year 2020). Turning to the overall study: Samples covering the acute and convalescent phases of COVID-19 were provided by collaborators in the United States, Italy and Spain. The repertoires were released in a freely available public database meant as a resource for research on the immune response to SARS-CoV-2. Subjects who had been exposed to COVID-19, were actively infected with it, or had recovered from it provided the deeply sampled blood TCRbeta repertoires that made up the dataset. The prospective study material was composed of cDNA or gDNA derived from T cells, B-cell-depleted T cells, or PBMCs. Samples came from the ongoing ImmuneRACE study (first 160 participants) plus 1,254 subjects from 6 global collaborators. Where HLA class I and class II types were available, the types were taken from metadata supplied by the sample provider, not from assay-based typing. The sample metadata nearly always contained a de-identified subject ID, COVID-19 status, age in years and sex. The paper's findings and limits, for the study overall: The quantity of clinical and demographic metadata differed by source and by participant and was supplied without curation.

CDR1 MNHEY and CDR2 SVGAGI are derived from the germline V gene. From cysteine to phenylalanine, the CDR3 is 14 amino acids long. Only CDR3 DNA remains: 42 bases, in frame from the first base. Trimming at the junction amounts to 9 bases on V and 2 bases on J, and the germline ends lie 15 bases apart. Regarding this clone: Its antigen has not been determined. Nothing much larger sits one base from this clone, and base qualities are not available.

Collaborating institutions collected whole blood in K2EDTA tubes following their own protocols. For TCRbeta analysis, collaborators shipped samples as frozen whole blood, isolated PBMCs, or DNA extracted from either of those sample types. The immunoSEQ Assay, a bias-controlled multiplex PCR, was used to amplify TCRbeta CDR3 regions from genomic DNA. Regarding the original processing steps: Within the assay, amplification of reference gene primers was used to estimate how many nucleated cells each sample contained. Sequence reads were collapsed and filtered to measure the absolute abundance of every unique TCRbeta CDR3 rearrangement. For each sample, productive Simpson clonality was calculated as the square root of Simpson's diversity index over productive rearrangements. TCRdb limited this immuneACCESS table to in-frame rearrangements with V and J called. A share of clones is missing; checked studies link under half to unresolved V genes, and the rest is unexplained. From that table come the V and J calls and clone size; the DNA was used to work out D and trimming. The sample has under 35,000 clones on record, 75% to 90% of them singletons. The leading ten clones occupy roughly 7% of the sample.

The receptor was derived from a human donor in a cohort sampled during active COVID-19. The sequencing input was peripheral blood. The sequence links TRBV6-5 to TRBJ2-3; no D gene can be assigned with confidence. Here the CDR3 is given as CASARTSSTDTQYF. The DNA sequence is TGTGCCAGTGCTCGCACTTCATCCACAGATACGCAGTATTTT.